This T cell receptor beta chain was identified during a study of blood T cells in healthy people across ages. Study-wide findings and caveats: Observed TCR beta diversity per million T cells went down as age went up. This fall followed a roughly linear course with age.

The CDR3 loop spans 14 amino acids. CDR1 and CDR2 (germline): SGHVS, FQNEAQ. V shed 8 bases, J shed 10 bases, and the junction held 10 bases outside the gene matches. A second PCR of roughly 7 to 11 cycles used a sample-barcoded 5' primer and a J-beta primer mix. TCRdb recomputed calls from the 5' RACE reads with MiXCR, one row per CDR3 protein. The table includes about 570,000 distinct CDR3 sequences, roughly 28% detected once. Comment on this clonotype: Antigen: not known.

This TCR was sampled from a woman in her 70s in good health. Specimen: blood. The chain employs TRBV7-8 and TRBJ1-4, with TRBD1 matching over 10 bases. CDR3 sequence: CASLATGGGGKLFF. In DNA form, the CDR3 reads TGTGCCAGCTTAGCGACAGGGGGCGGAGGAAAACTGTTTTTT.